Following are 22 T cell receptor beta chains from one sample sequenced in a study of blood T cell repertoires in COVID-19. Sequencing was performed with immunoSEQ multiplex PCR; in TCRdb, only in-frame clones are kept and a portion is missing. The table includes 150,000 to 200,000 clones, 70% to 90% detected once. The sample was peripheral blood. The receptors derive from a man aged 40-49 years with active or convalescent COVID-19.

The chain couples TRBV2 to TRBJ1-2; D is perhaps TRBD1 (5 bases). The CDR3 runs to 13 residues. Per germline, CDR1 SNHLY and CDR2 FYNNEI. Trimming pared 11 bases from V and 0 bases from J, leaving 13 bases between. DNA for the CDR3: TGTGCCCTAAGTCGGGGGGCTAACTATGGCTACACCTTC. This encodes CALSRGANYGYTF.

The J gene is TRBJ1-2, the V gene TRBV6-5; D possibly corresponds to TRBD1 (6 bases). CDR3 length: 13 amino acids. V was shortened by 6 bases and J by 4 bases, with 12 bases between the two germline ends. In germline, CDR1 is MNHEY, CDR2 SVGAGI. This CDR3 is CASRDSYSYGYTF. CDR3 DNA: TGTGCCAGCAGGGACAGCTACTCCTATGGCTACACCTTC.

The chain combines TRBV12-5 with TRBJ1-5; possibly TRBD1 for D (6 bases). CDR1 is LGHNT, CDR2 FRNRAP, per germline. Trimming stripped 2 bases from V and 11 bases from J, with 10 bases between. CDR3 length: 12 residues. The CDR3 spells CASGLLQGTQHF. The CDR3 DNA reads TGTGCTAGTGGTTTGTTACAGGGTACCCAGCATTTT. Together with reference TRBV12-5 and TRBJ1-5, the CDR3 gives the full variable domain: DARVTQTPRHKVTEMGQEVTMRCQPILGHNTVFWYRQTMMQGLELLAYFRNRAPLDDSGMPKDRFSAEMPDATLATLKIQPSEPRDSAVYFCASGLLQGTQHFGDGTRLSIL.

The chain employs TRBV2 and TRBJ1-5, with D perhaps matching TRBD1 (6 bases). The germline V and J ends were trimmed by 7 bases and 4 bases, with 11 bases remaining between them. The germline CDR1 and CDR2 sequences are SNHLY and FYNNEI. The CDR3 contains 13 residues. CDR3 bases: TGTGCCAGCACAGAGGACAGAAATCAGCCCCAGCATTTT. Encoded protein: CASTEDRNQPQHF.

This chain links TRBV19 with TRBJ1-6; the match to TRBD1 covers 10 bases. Germline loops: CDR1 LNHDA, CDR2 SQIVND (reference sequence). V gave up 1 base and J gave up 11 bases; unmatched junction bases: 8. The CDR3 covers 16 residues. The CDR3 sequence: CASSIGPRTGGAPLHF. In DNA form, the CDR3 reads TGTGCCAGTAGTATAGGCCCCCGGACAGGGGGTGCACCCCTCCACTTT.

This clone was counted ten times or more. The chain combines TRBV10-2 with TRBJ2-7; tentative D call: TRBD1 (7 bases). CDR1 is WSHSY, CDR2 SAAADI, per germline. The V end lost 4 bases, the J end lost 6 bases, and 16 bases lay between the germline ends. The CDR3 runs 14 residues. In DNA form, the CDR3 reads TGCGCCAGCAGTGTGGAGGGGGCAGCGGGCGAGCAGTACTTC. Encoded protein: CASSVEGAAGEQYF.

This chain joins TRBV10-2 and TRBJ2-3, with D maybe TRBD2 (5 bases). The CDR3 sequence is 11 residues long. V shed 7 bases and J shed 3 bases, with 5 bases lying between them. Germline CDR1 WSHSY, CDR2 SAAADI. CDR3 protein: CASTGTDTQYF. The CDR3 DNA sequence: TGCGCCAGCACGGGGACAGATACGCAGTATTTT.

In the case of this clone: The same CDR3 is also encoded by other DNA sequences in this sample. The genes are TRBV5-4 and TRBJ2-3; D unresolved. Trimming left V 0 bases short and J 1 base short, with 6 bases between. Germline values: CDR1 SGHNT, CDR2 YYREEE (reference sequence). The CDR3 sequence is 14 residues long. In DNA, the CDR3 is TGTGCCAGCAGCTTGGACAGAGGCACAGATACGCAGTATTTT. Translation: CASSLDRGTDTQYF.

This chain joins TRBV6-5 and TRBJ2-1; TRBD2 is a possible D gene (5 bases). Germline V gives CDR1 MNHEY, CDR2 SVGAGI. V lost 0 bases to trimming and J lost 2 bases, with 8 bases between them. This CDR3 comprises 15 residues. The CDR3 loop is CASSYSGITYNEQFF. CDR3 coding DNA: TGTGCCAGCAGTTACTCCGGGATTACCTACAATGAGCAGTTCTTC.

The chain carries TRBV6-5 and TRBJ1-6; D is unclear. The germline V gene has CDR1 MNHEY and CDR2 SVGAGI. Trimming pared 4 bases from V and 0 bases from J, leaving 10 bases between. This CDR3 has 16 amino acids. The CDR3 here is CASSSKPRSYNSPLHF. The CDR3, as DNA: TGTGCCAGCAGTTCCAAGCCCCGCTCCTATAATTCACCCCTCCACTTT.

The chain has TRBV6-2 or TRBV6-3 and TRBJ2-6; TRBD1 might be the D (6 bases). The germline V and J ends were trimmed by 6 bases and 0 bases, with 9 bases remaining between them. The length of the CDR3 is 15 residues. Germline V gene data show CDR1 as MNHEY and CDR2 as SVGEGT. The CDR3 DNA reads as TGTGCCAGCAGCCAACAGGGCTCTGGGGCCAACGTCCTGACTTTC. This encodes CASSQQGSGANVLTF.

V is TRBV28 and J is TRBJ1-2; 10 bases agree with TRBD1. V lost 4 bases to trimming and J lost 3 bases; unmatched junction nucleotides: 5. Per germline, CDR1 MDHEN and CDR2 SYDVKM. The CDR3 has 15 amino acids. CDR3 protein: CASSSGTGADYGYTF. The CDR3 DNA sequence: TGTGCCAGCAGTTCCGGGACAGGGGCGGACTATGGCTACACCTTC.

The V gene is TRBV10-1, the J gene TRBJ2-7; possible D gene TRBD1, 5 bases. The CDR3 consists of 14 residues. The V end was cut by 0 bases, the J end by 6 bases, with 12 bases between. The germline CDR1 and CDR2 sequences are WNHNN and SYGVQD (reference sequence). CDR3 nucleotides: TGCGCCAGCAGTGAGTCGGGGCTCGACGGCGAGCAGTACTTC. Its protein product is CASSESGLDGEQYF.

This chain joins TRBV11-1 and TRBJ1-1; D remains ambiguous. Germline V gene lookup returns CDR1 SGHAT and CDR2 FQDESV (reference sequence). Trimming shortened V by 5 bases and J by 0 bases, and 10 bases separated the two germline ends. This CDR3 region has 14 residues. The chain's CDR3 is CASSLQNMNTEAFF. The CDR3 bases are TGTGCCAGCAGCCTACAGAATATGAACACTGAAGCTTTCTTT.

The rearrangement joins TRBV6-1 to TRBJ1-4, with unresolved D. The CDR3 totals 16 residues. V was clipped by 4 bases and J by 0 bases, with 12 bases between them. In germline, CDR1 is MNHNS, CDR2 SASEGT. In DNA, the CDR3 is TGTGCCAGCAGTGCGAATCGTGGAGCAACTAATGAAAAACTGTTTTTT. Protein sequence: CASSANRGATNEKLFF.

The V gene is TRBV4-1, the J gene TRBJ1-5; 10 bases are a match to TRBD1. The CDR3 runs to 17 residues. Germline values: CDR1 MGHRA, CDR2 YSYEKL. J was trimmed by 6 bases and V by 1 base; bases with no gene match: 9. DNA of the CDR3: TGCGCCAGCAGCCAAGCCTCGGGACAGGGGCTCGGTCAGCCCCAGCATTTT. This gives the protein CASSQASGQGLGQPQHF.

This chain links TRBV18 with TRBJ1-2; 7 nucleotides align to TRBD1. V was pared by 2 bases and J by 4 bases, with 1 base of the junction left unmatched. This CDR3 spans 13 amino acids. Germline CDR1 and CDR2: KGHSH and LQKENI. The CDR3 DNA sequence: TGTGCCAGCTCACCAGACAGGGTCTATGGCTACACCTTC. Translating gives CASSPDRVYGYTF.

The genes are TRBV18 and TRBJ1-1; a weak D match, TRBD1 (5 bases). CDR1 and CDR2 (germline): KGHSH, LQKENI. The V gene lost 3 bases and the J gene lost 1 base, with 15 bases spanning the gap. This CDR3 contains 16 residues. The CDR3, as DNA: TGTGCCAGCTCACCCCCGCCCCGCCAGGGGAACACTGAAGCTTTCTTT. Protein product: CASSPPPRQGNTEAFF.

The V and J genes are TRBV9 and TRBJ2-1; 7 positions match TRBD2. The CDR3 contains 16 residues. Looked up from germline, CDR1 is SGDLS and CDR2 is YYNGEE. V shed 4 bases, J shed 8 bases, and the junction held 15 bases outside the gene matches. In nucleotides, the CDR3 is TGTGCCAGCAGCTTGGGCCCAGCGGGGCCCGTCTATGAGCAGTTCTTC. Translation gives CASSLGPAGPVYEQFF.

This clone showed up just once. The chain carries TRBV2 and TRBJ1-6, with TRBD1 as a possible D gene (6 bases). The CDR3 spans 12 residues. Germline V gene sequence: CDR1 SNHLY, CDR2 FYNNEI. V lost 8 bases to trimming and J lost 5 bases, with 7 bases between them. As DNA, the CDR3 is TGTGCCAGCGGGACAAATAATTCACCCCTCCACTTT. This codes for CASGTNNSPLHF. Full variable domain (outside the CDR3, taken from reference TRBV2 and TRBJ1-6): EPEVTQTPSHQVTQMGQEVILRCVPISNHLYFYWYRQILGQKVEFLVSFYNNEISEKSEIFDDQFSVERPDGSNFTLKIRSTKLEDSAMYFCASGTNNSPLHFGNGTRLTVT.

The chain recombines TRBV19 with TRBJ1-5; the match to TRBD1 covers 9 bases. Germline V gene sequence: CDR1 LNHDA, CDR2 SQIVND (reference sequence). The V segment lost 6 bases and the J segment 3 bases; nucleotides outside the gene matches: 6. The CDR3 length is 15 residues. CDR3 in DNA: TGTGCCAGTAGCTATACAGGGGGCAACAATCAGCCCCAGCATTTT. It codes for CASSYTGGNNQPQHF.

The table lists this clone with a count of one. This sequence joins TRBV2 and TRBJ2-7; TRBD2 agrees at 8 bases. Germline trimming cut 6 bases from V and 3 bases from J; bases unmatched to any gene: 7. This CDR3 region has 14 residues. Germline-derived CDR1 and CDR2 are SNHLY and FYNNEI. CDR3: CASRQGLGGYEQYF. DNA for the CDR3: TGTGCCAGCAGGCAGGGACTAGGGGGCTACGAGCAGTACTTC.